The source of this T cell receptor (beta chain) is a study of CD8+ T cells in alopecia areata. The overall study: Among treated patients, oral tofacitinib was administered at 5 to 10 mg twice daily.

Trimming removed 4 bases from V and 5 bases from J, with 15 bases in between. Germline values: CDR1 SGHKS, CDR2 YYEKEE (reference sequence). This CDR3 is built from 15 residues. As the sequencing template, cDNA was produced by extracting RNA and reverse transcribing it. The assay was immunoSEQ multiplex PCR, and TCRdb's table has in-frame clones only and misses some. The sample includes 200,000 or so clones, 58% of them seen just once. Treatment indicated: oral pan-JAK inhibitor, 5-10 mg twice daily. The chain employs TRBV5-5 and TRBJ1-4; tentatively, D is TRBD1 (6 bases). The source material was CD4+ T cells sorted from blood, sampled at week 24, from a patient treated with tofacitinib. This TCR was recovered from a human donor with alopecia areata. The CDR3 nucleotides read TGTGCCAGCAGCCCAAGGGGGGCCCCAAATGAAAAACTGTTTTTT. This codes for CASSPRGAPNEKLFF.